Below, one T cell receptor beta chain is given with its context. The antigen remains undetermined. Clones were sequenced by immunoSEQ multiplex PCR, and TCRdb holds only the in-frame ones, with some missing. The profile covers about 54,000 clones, with roughly nine tenths appearing a single time and roughly 12% taken by the ten largest. The data originate from a study of OX40 agonist ivuxolimab in advanced cancers. Study background: Cancers in dose escalation were hepatocellular, melanoma, renal cell and head and neck. Findings and limits, study-wide: Both CD4+ and CD8+ T cell populations in blood had undergone clonal expansion by week 6 at 0.1 to 3.0 mg/kg.

The CDR3 has 15 residues. The germline V and J ends were trimmed by 4 bases and 4 bases, with 16 bases remaining between them. Germline V gene sequence: CDR1 SGHNT, CDR2 YENEEA. This TCR derives from an adult with an advanced solid tumor such as melanoma, head and neck, liver or kidney cancer. The material sequenced was CD4+ or CD8+ T cells sorted from blood, taken in a trial of the OX40 agonist ivuxolimab. The chain links TRBV11-3 to TRBJ2-5; D possibly uses TRBD1 or TRBD2 (6 bases each). CDR3 amino acids: CASSSSGGLGETQYF. As DNA, the CDR3 is TGTGCCAGCAGCTCCAGTGGGGGGCTGGGAGAGACCCAGTACTTC. Together with reference TRBV11-3 and TRBJ2-5, the CDR3 gives the full variable domain: EAGVVQSPRYKIIEKKQPVAFWCNPISGHNTLYWYLQNLGQGPELLIRYENEEAVDDSQLPKDRFSAERLKGVDSTLKIQPAELGDSAVYLCASSSSGGLGETQYFGPGTRLLVL.